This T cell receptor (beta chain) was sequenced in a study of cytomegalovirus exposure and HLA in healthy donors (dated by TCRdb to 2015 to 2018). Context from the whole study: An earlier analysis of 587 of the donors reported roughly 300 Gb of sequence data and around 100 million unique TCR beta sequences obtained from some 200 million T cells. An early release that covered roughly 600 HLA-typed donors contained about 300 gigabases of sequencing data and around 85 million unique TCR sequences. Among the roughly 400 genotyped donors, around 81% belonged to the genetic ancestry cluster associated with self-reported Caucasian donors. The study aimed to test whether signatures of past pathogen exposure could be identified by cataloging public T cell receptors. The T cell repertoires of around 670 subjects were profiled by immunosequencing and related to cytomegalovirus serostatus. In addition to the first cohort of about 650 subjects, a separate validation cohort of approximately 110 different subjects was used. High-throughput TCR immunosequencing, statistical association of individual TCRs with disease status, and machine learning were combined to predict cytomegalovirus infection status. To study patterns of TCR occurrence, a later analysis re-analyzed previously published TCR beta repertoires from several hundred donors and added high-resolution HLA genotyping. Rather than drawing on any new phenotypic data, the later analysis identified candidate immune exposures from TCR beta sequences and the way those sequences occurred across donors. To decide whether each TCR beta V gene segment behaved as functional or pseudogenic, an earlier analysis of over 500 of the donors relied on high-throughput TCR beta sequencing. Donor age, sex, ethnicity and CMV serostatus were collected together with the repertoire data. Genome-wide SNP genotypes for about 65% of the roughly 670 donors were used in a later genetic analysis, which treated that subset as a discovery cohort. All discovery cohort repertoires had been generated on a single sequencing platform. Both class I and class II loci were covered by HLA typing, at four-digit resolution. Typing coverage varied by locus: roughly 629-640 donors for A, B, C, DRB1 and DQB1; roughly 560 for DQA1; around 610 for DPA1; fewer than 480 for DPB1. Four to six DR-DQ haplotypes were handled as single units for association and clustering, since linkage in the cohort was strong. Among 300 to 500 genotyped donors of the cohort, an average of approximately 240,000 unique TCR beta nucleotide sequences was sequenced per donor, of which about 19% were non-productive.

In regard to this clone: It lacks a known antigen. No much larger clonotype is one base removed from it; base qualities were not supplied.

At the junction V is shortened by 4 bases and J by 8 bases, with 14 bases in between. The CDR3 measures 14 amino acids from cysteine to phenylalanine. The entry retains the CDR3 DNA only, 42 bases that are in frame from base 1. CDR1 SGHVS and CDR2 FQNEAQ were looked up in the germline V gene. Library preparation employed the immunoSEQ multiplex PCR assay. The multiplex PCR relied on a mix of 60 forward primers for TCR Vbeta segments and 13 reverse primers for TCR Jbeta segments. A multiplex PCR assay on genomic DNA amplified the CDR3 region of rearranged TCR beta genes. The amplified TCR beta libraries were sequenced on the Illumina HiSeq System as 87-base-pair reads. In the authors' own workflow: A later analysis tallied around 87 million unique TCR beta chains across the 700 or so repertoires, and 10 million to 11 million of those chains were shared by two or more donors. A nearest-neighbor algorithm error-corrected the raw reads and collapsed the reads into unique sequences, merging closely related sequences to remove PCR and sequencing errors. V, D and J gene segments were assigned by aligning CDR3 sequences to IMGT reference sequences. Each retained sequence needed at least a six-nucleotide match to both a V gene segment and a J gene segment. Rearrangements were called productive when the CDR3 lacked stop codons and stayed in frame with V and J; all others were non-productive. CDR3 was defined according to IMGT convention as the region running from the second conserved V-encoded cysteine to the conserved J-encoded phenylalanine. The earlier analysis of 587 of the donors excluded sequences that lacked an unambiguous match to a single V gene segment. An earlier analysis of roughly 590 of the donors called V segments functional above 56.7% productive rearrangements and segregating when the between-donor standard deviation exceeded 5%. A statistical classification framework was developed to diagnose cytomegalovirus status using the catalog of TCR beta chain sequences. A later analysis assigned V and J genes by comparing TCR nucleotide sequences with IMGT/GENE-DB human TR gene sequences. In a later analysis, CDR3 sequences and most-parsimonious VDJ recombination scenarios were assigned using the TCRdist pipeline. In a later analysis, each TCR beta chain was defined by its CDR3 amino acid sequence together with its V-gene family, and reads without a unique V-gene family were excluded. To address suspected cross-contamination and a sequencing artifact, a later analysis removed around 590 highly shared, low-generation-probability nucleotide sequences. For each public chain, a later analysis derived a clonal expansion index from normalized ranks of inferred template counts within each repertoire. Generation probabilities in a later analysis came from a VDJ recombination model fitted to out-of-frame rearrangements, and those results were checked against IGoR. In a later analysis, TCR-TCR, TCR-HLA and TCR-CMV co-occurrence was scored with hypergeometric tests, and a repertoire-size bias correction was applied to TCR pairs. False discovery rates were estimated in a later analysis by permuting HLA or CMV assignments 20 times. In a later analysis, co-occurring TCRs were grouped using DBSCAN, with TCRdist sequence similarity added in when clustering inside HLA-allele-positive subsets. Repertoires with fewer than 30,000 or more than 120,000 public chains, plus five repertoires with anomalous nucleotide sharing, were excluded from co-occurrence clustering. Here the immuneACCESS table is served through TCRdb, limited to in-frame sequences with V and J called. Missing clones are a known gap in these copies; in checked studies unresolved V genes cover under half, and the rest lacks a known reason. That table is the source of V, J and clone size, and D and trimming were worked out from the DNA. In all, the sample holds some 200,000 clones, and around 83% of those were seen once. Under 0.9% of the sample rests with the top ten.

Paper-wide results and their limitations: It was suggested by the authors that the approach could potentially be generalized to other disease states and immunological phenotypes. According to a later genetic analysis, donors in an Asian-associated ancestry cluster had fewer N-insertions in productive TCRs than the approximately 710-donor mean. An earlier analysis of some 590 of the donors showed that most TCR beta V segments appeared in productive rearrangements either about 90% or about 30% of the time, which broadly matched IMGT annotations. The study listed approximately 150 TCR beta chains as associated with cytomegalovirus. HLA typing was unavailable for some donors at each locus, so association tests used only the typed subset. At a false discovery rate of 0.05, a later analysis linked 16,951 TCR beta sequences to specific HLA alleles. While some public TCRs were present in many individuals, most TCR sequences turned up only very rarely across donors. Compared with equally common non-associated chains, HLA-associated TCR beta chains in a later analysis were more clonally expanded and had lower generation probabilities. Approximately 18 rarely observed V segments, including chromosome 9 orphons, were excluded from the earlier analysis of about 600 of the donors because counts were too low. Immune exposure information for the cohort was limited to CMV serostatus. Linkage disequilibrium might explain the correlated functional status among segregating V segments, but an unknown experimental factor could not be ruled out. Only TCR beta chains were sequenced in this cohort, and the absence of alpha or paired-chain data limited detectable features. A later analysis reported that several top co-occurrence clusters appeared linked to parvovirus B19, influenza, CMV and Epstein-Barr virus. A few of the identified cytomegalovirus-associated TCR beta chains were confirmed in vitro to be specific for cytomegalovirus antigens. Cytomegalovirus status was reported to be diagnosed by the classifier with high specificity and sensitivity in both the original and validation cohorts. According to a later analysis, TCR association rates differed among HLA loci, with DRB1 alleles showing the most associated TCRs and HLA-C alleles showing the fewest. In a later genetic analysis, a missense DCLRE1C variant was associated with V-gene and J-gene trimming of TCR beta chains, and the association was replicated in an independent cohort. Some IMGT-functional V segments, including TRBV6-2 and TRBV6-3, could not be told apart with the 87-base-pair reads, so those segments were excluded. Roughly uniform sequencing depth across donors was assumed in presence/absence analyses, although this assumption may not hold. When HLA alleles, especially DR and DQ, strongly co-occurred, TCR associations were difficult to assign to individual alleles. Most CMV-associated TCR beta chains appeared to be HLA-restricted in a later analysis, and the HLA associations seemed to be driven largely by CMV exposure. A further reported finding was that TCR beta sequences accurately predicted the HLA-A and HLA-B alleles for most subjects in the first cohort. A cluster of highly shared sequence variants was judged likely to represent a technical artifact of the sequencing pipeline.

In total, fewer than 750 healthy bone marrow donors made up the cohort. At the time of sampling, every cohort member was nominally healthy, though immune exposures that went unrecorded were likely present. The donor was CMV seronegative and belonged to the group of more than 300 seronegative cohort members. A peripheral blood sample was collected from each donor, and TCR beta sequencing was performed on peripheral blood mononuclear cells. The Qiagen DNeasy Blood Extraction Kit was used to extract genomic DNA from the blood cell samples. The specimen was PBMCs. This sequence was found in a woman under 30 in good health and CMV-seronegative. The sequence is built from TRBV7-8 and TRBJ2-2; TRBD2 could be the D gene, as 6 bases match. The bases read TGTGCCAGCAGCTCATCAGGAGGGTGGGGGGAGCTGTTTTTT. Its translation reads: CASSSSGGWGELFF. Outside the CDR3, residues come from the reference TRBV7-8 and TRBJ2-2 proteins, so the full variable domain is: GAGVSQSPRYKVAKRGQDVALRCDPISGHVSLFWYQQALGQGPEFLTYFQNEAQLDKSGLPSDRFFAERPEGSVSTLKIQRTQQEDSAVYLCASSSSGGWGELFFGEGSRLTVL.